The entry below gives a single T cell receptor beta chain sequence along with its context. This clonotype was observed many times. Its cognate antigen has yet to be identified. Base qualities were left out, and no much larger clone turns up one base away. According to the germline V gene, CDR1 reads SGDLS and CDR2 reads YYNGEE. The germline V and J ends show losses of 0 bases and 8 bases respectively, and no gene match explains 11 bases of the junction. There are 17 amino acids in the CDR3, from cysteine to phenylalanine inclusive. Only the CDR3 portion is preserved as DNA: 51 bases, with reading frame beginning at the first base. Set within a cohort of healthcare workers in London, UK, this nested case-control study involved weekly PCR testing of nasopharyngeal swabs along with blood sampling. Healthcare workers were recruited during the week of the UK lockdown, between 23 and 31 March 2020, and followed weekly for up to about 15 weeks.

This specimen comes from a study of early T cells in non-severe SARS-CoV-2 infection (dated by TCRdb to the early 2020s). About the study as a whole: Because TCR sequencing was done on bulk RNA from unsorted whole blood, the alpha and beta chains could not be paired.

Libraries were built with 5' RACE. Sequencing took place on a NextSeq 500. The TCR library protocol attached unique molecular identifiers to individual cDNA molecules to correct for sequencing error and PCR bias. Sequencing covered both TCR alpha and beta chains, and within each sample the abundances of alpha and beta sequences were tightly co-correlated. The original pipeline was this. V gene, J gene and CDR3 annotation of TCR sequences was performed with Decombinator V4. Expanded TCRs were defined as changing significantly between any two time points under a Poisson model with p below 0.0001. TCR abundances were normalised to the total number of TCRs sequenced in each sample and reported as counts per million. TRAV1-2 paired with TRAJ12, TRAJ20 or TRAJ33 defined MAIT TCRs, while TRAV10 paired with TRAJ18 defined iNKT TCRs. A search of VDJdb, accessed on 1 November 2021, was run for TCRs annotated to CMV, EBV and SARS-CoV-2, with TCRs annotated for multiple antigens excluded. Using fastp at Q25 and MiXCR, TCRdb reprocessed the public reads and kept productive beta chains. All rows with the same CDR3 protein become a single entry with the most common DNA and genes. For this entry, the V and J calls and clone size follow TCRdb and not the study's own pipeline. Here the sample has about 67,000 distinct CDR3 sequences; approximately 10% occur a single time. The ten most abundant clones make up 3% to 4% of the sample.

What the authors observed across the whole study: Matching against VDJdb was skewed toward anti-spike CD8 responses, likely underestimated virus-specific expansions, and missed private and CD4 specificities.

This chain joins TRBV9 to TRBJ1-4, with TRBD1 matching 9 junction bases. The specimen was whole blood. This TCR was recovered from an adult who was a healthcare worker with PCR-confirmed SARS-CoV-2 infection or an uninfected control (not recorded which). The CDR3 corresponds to CASSVAGQGLSGEKLFF. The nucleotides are TGTGCCAGCAGCGTAGCGGGACAGGGTCTCTCCGGCGAAAAACTGTTTTTT.